This T cell receptor (beta chain) appears in the sequencing data of a study of early T cells in non-severe SARS-CoV-2 infection. Turning to the study itself: With bulk RNA from unsorted whole blood as input, sequencing yielded unpaired chains.

Molecules of cDNA were individually given unique molecular identifiers that were attached to them. Each CDR3 protein gets one entry after TCRdb re-called the 5' RACE reads with MiXCR. The sample lists 25,000 to 35,000 distinct CDR3 sequences, 3.9% seen once, with over 8% in the top ten. General study findings and limits: A preference for anti-spike CD8 responses marked VDJdb matching, which missed private and CD4 specificities.

This clonotype was detected many times. Its antigen is not identified. The CDR3 consists of 11 residues. The V gene's germline CDR1 is DFQATT and CDR2 SNEGSKA (reference sequence). V was clipped by 5 bases and J by 10 bases, with 14 bases between them. The TCR comes from an adult who was a healthcare worker with PCR-confirmed SARS-CoV-2 infection or an uninfected control (not recorded which). The chain links TRBV20-1 to TRBJ1-1; tentatively, D is TRBD1 (6 bases). The sequencing input was whole blood. DNA of the CDR3: TGCAGTGCTCCCCGGGGCAGGGGAGCTTTCTTT. Protein sequence: CSAPRGRGAFF.